The 18 T cell receptor beta chains reported below all come from one sample, sequenced in a study of shared clonotypes between healthy human individuals. TCRdb's table, derived via immunoSEQ multiplex PCR, lists solely in-frame clones and lacks some. Of approximately 1.5 million clones detected, 95% to 99% appear once; the ten largest clones hold about 0.4%. Material for sequencing was naive CD4+ T cells sorted from blood. Subset: CD45RA+ positively selected. All receptors come from a man in his thirties or forties in good health.

This rearrangement joins TRBV25-1 to TRBJ1-1; D not resolved. Trimming took off 3 bases at V and 6 bases at J, with 8 bases between the two ends. Looked up from germline, CDR1 is MGHDK and CDR2 is SYGVNS. This CDR3 has 12 residues. CDR3 bases: TGTGCCAGCAGTGATATAAAGGCTGAAGCTTTCTTT. Translating it yields CASSDIKAEAFF.

The chain couples TRBV19 to TRBJ2-1, with TRBD2 identical over 9 bases. Germline V gene sequence: CDR1 LNHDA, CDR2 SQIVND (reference sequence). J was trimmed by 12 bases and V by 7 bases; bases with no gene match: 13. This CDR3 spans 14 amino acids. The CDR3 nucleotides read TGTGCCAGTACAAGTCTAGCGGGATACTCTGGGCAGTTCTTC. Protein sequence: CASTSLAGYSGQFF.

The CDR3 DNA reads as TGTGCCAGCAGTATACAACAGCCCCAGCATTTT. It is translated as CASSIQQPQHF. The chain employs TRBV2 and TRBJ1-5, with D unresolved. In germline, CDR1 is SNHLY, CDR2 FYNNEI. Trimming pared 5 bases from V and 7 bases from J, leaving 6 bases between. The CDR3 consists of 11 residues.

The chain has TRBV7-6 and TRBJ2-1; 7 bases fit TRBD1. After removal of 1 base from V and 2 bases from J, the junction contained 5 bases not matched to a gene. The CDR3 extends over 16 amino acids. CDR1 is SGHVS and CDR2 is FNYEAQ in the germline V gene. The CDR3 here is CASSLGGQRTYNEQFF. The DNA of the CDR3 is TGTGCCAGCAGCTTAGGGGGACAGAGAACCTACAATGAGCAGTTCTTC.

This clone was observed a single time. The J gene is TRBJ2-3, the V gene TRBV7-2; 10 nucleotides agree with TRBD2. The V gene end was trimmed by 5 bases and the J gene end by 4 bases; junction bases not matched to a gene: 9. Germline V CDR1 and CDR2: SGHTA, FQGNSA. CDR3 size: 16 residues. This chain's CDR3 is CASSITSGKGADTQYF. In DNA, the CDR3 is TGTGCCAGCAGCATAACTAGCGGGAAGGGAGCAGATACGCAGTATTTT.

CDR3 DNA: TGTGCCAGCAGGGAGATACTAGCGGGAGTTCGAAATGAGCAGTTCTTC. It encodes CASREILAGVRNEQFF. V usage is TRBV2 and J usage is TRBJ2-1; TRBD2 matches 11 bases. V gave up 6 bases and J gave up 7 bases; unmatched junction bases: 11. The CDR3 spans 16 residues. Germline CDR1 reads SNHLY; CDR2 reads FYNNEI.

V is TRBV11-1 and J is TRBJ2-4, with 7 bases aligning to TRBD1. CDR1 is SGHAT and CDR2 is FQDESV in the germline V gene (reference sequence). With V trimmed by 4 bases and J by 15 bases, 9 bases remained unmatched. This CDR3 is 12 amino acids long. This CDR3 is CASSSRQGLRYF. The CDR3 DNA follows: TGTGCCAGCAGCTCCAGACAGGGCCTAAGGTACTTC. Full variable domain (missing parts from reference TRBV11-1 and TRBJ2-4): EAEVAQSPRYKITEKSQAVAFWCDPISGHATLYWYRQILGQGPELLVQFQDESVVDDSQLPKDRFSAERLKGVDSTLKIQPAELGDSAMYLCASSSRQGLRYFGAGTRLSVL.

CDR3 nucleotide sequence: TGTGCCAGCAGCTTAAATCGGGCAGGAGACTCCTACGAGCAGTACTTC. The encoded protein is CASSLNRAGDSYEQYF. The chain has TRBV7-9 and TRBJ2-7; D is undetermined. Trimming took 2 bases from V and 0 from J, leaving 14 bases between them. The CDR3 has 16 residues. Germline values: CDR1 SEHNR, CDR2 FQNEAQ (reference sequence).

Comment on this clone: Additional DNA sequences in this sample encode the identical CDR3. This rearrangement joins TRBV11-2 to TRBJ2-7; D not resolved. Germline-derived CDR1 and CDR2 are SGHAT and FQNNGV. Trimming pared 1 base from V and 4 bases from J, leaving 8 bases between. The CDR3 has 13 amino acids. CDR3 sequence reads: CASSLGGGYEQYF. CDR3 nucleotides: TGTGCCAGCAGCTTAGGTGGTGGGTACGAGCAGTACTTC.

CDR3 sequence reads: CASSMTGTGIQETQYF. CDR3 sequence (DNA): TGTGCCAGCAGCATGACTGGGACAGGGATACAAGAGACCCAGTACTTC. This chain connects TRBV28 to TRBJ2-5; 9 bases agree with TRBD1. This CDR3 region has 16 residues. Germline values: CDR1 MDHEN, CDR2 SYDVKM. After removal of 6 bases from V and 2 bases from J, the junction contained 10 bases not matched to a gene.

V gene TRBV6-1 combines with J gene TRBJ1-2, with 8 bases identical to TRBD1. Per the germline V gene, CDR1 is MNHNS and CDR2 is SASEGT. The CDR3 runs to 15 residues. With 3 bases clipped from V and 7 bases from J, the junction kept 10 bases outside the gene matches. The CDR3 is CASSELSGQAAGYTF. Here the CDR3 DNA reads TGTGCCAGCAGTGAGTTGTCGGGACAGGCTGCTGGCTACACCTTC.

The V and J genes are TRBV7-9 and TRBJ2-7; tentative D call: TRBD2 (5 bases). V shed 0 bases and J shed 2 bases, with 11 bases lying between them. The CDR3 has 15 amino acids. CDR1 SEHNR and CDR2 FQNEAQ come from the germline V gene (reference sequence). CDR3 sequence reads: CASSLAGVRTYEQYF. CDR3 nucleotides: TGTGCCAGCAGCTTAGCGGGAGTAAGAACCTACGAGCAGTACTTC. The whole variable domain, remainder taken from reference TRBV7-9 and TRBJ2-7, is DTGVSQNPRHKITKRGQNVTFRCDPISEHNRLYWYRQTLGQGPEFLTYFQNEAQLEKSRLLSDRFSAERPKGSFSTLEIQRTEQGDSAMYLCASSLAGVRTYEQYFGPGTRLTVT.

The rearrangement joins TRBV18 to TRBJ2-3; 14 nucleotides align to TRBD2. This CDR3 comprises 16 residues. J lost 3 bases, V lost 1 base, and 0 bases had no gene match. The V gene's germline CDR1 is KGHSH and CDR2 LQKENI. The CDR3: CASSPRTSGRTDTQYF. The CDR3 nucleotides read TGTGCCAGCTCACCACGGACTAGCGGGAGGACAGATACGCAGTATTTT.

Concerning this clone: The sample contains more than one DNA sequence encoding this CDR3. This chain links TRBV2 with TRBJ1-1; D is possibly TRBD1 (6 bases). CDR3 length equals 13 residues. V lost 1 base and J lost 4, with 7 bases in between. Germline V gene sequence: CDR1 SNHLY, CDR2 FYNNEI. CDR3 in amino acids: CASSEEGGTEAFF. In nucleotides, the CDR3 is TGTGCCAGCAGTGAAGAAGGGGGCACTGAAGCTTTCTTT.

The V call is TRBV4-1, the J call TRBJ1-4; tentatively, D is TRBD1 (6 bases). This CDR3 has 17 amino acids. Germline V gene data show CDR1 as MGHRA and CDR2 as YSYEKL. V lost 0 bases, J lost 0 bases, and 11 bases lay in between. CDR3 protein: CASSQEGATATNEKLFF. The CDR3 nucleotides read TGCGCCAGCAGCCAAGAGGGGGCCACTGCAACTAATGAAAAACTGTTTTTT.

The chain couples TRBV6-1 to TRBJ2-7; no clear D gene. The germline CDR1 and CDR2 sequences are MNHNS and SASEGT. Trimming removed 7 bases at V and 3 bases at J, with 4 bases between. CDR3 size: 10 residues. CDR3 nucleotides: TGTGCCAGCAACGTCTACGAGCAGTACTTC. Its protein product is CASNVYEQYF.

This chain connects TRBV27 to TRBJ1-2, with D hard to call. CDR3 length: 14 residues. V was clipped by 2 bases and J by 3 bases, with 10 bases between them. Germline V lookup: CDR1 MNHEY, CDR2 SMNVEV (reference sequence). The CDR3 DNA sequence: TGTGCCAGCAGTTTAGGGTTTCGGGACTATGGCTACACCTTC. Amino acids: CASSLGFRDYGYTF.

The gene calls are TRBV6-5 and TRBJ2-5; D may be TRBD1 or TRBD2 (5 bases each). Looked up from germline, CDR1 is MNHEY and CDR2 is SVGAGI. V was cut by 0 bases and J by 7 bases, with 15 bases left in between. The CDR3 consists of 15 residues. The CDR3 DNA reads as TGTGCCAGCAGTTACTCGGGGGACGGGCGTTTGACCCAGTACTTC. Its protein is CASSYSGDGRLTQYF.